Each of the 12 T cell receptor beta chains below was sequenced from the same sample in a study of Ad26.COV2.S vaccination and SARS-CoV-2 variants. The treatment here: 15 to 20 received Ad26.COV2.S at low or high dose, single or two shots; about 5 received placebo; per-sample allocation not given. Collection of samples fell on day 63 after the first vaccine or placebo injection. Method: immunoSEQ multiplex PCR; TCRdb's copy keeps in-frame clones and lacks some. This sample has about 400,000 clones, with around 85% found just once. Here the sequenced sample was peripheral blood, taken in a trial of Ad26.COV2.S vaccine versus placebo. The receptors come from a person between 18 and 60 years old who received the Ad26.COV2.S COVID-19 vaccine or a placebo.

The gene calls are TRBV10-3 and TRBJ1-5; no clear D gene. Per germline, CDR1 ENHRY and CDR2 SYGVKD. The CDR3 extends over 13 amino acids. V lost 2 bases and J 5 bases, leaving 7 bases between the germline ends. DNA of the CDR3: TGTGCCATCAGTGAGGCCTGGGATCAGCCCCAGCATTTT. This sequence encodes CAISEAWDQPQHF.

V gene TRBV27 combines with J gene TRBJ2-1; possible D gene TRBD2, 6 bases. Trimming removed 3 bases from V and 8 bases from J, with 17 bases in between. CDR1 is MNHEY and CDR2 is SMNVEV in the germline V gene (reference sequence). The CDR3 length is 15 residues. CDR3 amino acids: CASSFSGDPFHEQFF. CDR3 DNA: TGTGCCAGCAGTTTTTCGGGGGATCCCTTCCATGAGCAGTTCTTC.

CDR3 coding DNA: TGTGCCTGGAGTGTGGGGGGATCCATTCGACCCCTCCACTTT. Its translation: CAWSVGGSIRPLHF. The rearrangement joins TRBV30 to TRBJ1-6, with a weak D call TRBD1 (5 bases). The germline V gene encodes CDR1 GTSNPN and CDR2 SVGIG (reference sequence). Trimming shortened V by 0 bases and J by 12 bases, and 15 bases separated the two germline ends. The CDR3 consists of 14 residues. The whole variable domain, remainder taken from reference TRBV30 and TRBJ1-6, is SQTIHQWPATLVQPVGSPLSLECTVEGTSNPNLYWYRQAAGRGLQLLFYSVGIGQISSEVPQNLSASRPQDRQFILSSKKLLLSDSGFYLCAWSVGGSIRPLHFGNGTRLTVT.

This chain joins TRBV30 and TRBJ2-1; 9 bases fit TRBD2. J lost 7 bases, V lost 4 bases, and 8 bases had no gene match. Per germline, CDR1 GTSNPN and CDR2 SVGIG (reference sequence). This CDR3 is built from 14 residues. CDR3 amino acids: CAWNAGGPKNEQFF. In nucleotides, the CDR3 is TGTGCCTGGAACGCGGGGGGGCCTAAGAATGAGCAGTTCTTC.

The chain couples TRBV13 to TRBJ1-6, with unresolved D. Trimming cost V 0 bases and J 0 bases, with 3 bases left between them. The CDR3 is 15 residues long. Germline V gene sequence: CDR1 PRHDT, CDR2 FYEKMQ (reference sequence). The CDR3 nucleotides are TGTGCCAGCAGCTTAGGCGGCTCCTATAATTCACCCCTCCACTTT. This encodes CASSLGGSYNSPLHF. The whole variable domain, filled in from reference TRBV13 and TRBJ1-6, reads AAGVIQSPRHLIKEKRETATLKCYPIPRHDTVYWYQQGPGQDPQFLISFYEKMQSDKGSIPDRFSAQQFSDYHSELNMSSLELGDSALYFCASSLGGSYNSPLHFGNGTRLTVT.

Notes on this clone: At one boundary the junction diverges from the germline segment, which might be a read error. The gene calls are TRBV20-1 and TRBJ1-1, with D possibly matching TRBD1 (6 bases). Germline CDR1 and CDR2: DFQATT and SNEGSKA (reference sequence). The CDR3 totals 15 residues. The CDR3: CSASLMGGLKTEAFF. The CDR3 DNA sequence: TGCAGTGCTAGTCTTATGGGGGGGCTGAAGACTGAAGCTTTCTTT.

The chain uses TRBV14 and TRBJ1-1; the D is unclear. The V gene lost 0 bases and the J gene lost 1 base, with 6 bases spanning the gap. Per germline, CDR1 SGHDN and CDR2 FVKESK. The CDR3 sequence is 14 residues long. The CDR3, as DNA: TGTGCCAGCAGCCAAGATGGCAGGAACACTGAAGCTTTCTTT. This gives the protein CASSQDGRNTEAFF.

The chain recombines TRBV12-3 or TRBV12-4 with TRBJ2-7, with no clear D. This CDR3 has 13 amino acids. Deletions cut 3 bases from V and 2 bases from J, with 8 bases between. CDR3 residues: CASSFGSAYEQYF. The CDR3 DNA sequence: TGTGCCAGCAGTTTTGGCTCCGCCTACGAGCAGTACTTC.

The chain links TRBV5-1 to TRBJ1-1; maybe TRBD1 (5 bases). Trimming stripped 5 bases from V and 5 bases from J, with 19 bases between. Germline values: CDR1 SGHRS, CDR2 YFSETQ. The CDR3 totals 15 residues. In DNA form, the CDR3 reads TGCGCCAGCAGTAACGGGACGCAACTCCGGACTGAAGCTTTCTTT. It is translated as CASSNGTQLRTEAFF.

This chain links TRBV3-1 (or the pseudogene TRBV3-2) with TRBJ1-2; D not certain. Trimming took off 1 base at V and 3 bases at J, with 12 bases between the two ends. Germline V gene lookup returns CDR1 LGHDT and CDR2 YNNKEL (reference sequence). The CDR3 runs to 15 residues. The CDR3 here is CASSQGEGPHYGYTF. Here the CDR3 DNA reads TGTGCCAGCAGCCAAGGCGAGGGTCCCCACTATGGCTACACCTTC.

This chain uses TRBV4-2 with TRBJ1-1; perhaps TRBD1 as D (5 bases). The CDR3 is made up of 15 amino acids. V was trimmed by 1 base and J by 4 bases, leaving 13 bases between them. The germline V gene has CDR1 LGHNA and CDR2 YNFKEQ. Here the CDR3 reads CASSQVPGRATEAFF. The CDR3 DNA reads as TGTGCCAGCAGCCAAGTCCCAGGGAGGGCCACTGAAGCTTTCTTT.

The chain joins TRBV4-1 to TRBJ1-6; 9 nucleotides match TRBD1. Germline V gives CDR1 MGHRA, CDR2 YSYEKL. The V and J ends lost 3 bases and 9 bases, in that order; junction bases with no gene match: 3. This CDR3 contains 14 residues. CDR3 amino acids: CASSHGQGSSPLHF. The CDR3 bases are TGCGCCAGCAGCCACGGACAGGGGAGTTCACCCCTCCACTTT.